These 21 T cell receptor beta chains originate from one sample sequenced in a study of OX40 agonist ivuxolimab in advanced cancers. Libraries were prepared through the immunoSEQ multiplex PCR assay. Drawn from immuneACCESS, this table holds only the in-frame rearrangements with V and J called that TCRdb kept. Clones are partly lost; checked studies trace under half to an unresolved V gene and leave the rest unexplained. The sample table contains approximately 75,000 clones; only one count was recorded for roughly 90% of them. The top ten clones comprise around 0.39% of the sample. The sample consisted of CD4+ or CD8+ T cells sorted from blood, taken in a trial of the OX40 agonist ivuxolimab. These receptors all stem from an adult with an advanced solid tumor such as melanoma, head and neck, liver or kidney cancer.

The sample holds one count of this clone. The chain combines TRBV5-4 with TRBJ1-3; D is possibly TRBD1 (5 bases). Germline V gene data show CDR1 as SGHNT and CDR2 as YYREEE (reference sequence). The CDR3 is made up of 14 amino acids. Trimming removed 0 bases from V and 4 bases from J, with 8 bases in between. CDR3 region: CASSLAGVGNTIYF. CDR3 nucleotides: TGTGCCAGCAGCTTGGCGGGGGTCGGAAACACCATATATTTT.

The chain has TRBV5-1 and TRBJ2-5, with TRBD1 as a possible D gene (6 bases). This CDR3 is 14 amino acids long. Trimming took off 7 bases at V and 1 base at J, with 14 bases between the two ends. Germline assignment: CDR1 SGHRS and CDR2 YFSETQ. CDR3 coding DNA: TGCGCCAGCGGCTCTACAGGGTCCCAAGAGACCCAGTACTTC. It encodes CASGSTGSQETQYF.

This rearrangement joins TRBV5-4 to TRBJ2-7, with 7 bases identical to TRBD1. V dropped 4 bases and J dropped 2; count of bases not matched to a gene: 6. This CDR3 has 14 amino acids. Germline CDR1 and CDR2: SGHNT and YYREEE (reference sequence). CDR3 sequence: CASSQGVRTYEQYF. CDR3 DNA: TGTGCCAGCAGCCAGGGGGTACGAACCTACGAGCAGTACTTC.

This chain connects TRBV7-2 to TRBJ2-1; D is possibly TRBD1 (6 bases). CDR3 length equals 12 residues. Germline V gives CDR1 SGHTA, CDR2 FQGNSA. The germline V and J ends were trimmed by 2 bases and 9 bases, with 8 bases remaining between them. The CDR3 spells CASSLQGTEQFF. The DNA for the CDR3 is TGTGCCAGCAGCTTACAGGGGACTGAGCAGTTCTTC. Full variable domain (missing parts from reference TRBV7-2 and TRBJ2-1): GAGVSQSPSNKVTEKGKDVELRCDPISGHTALYWYRQSLGQGLEFLIYFQGNSAPDKSGLPSDRFSAERTGGSVSTLTIQRTQQEDSAVYLCASSLQGTEQFFGPGTRLTVL.

The chain couples TRBV19 to TRBJ2-7; D perhaps matches TRBD1 (6 bases). Germline V gives CDR1 LNHDA, CDR2 SQIVND (reference sequence). The V gene lost 4 bases and the J gene lost 4 bases, with 11 bases spanning the gap. This CDR3 has 13 amino acids. CDR3 in amino acids: CASSTGQSYEQYF. CDR3 nucleotide sequence: TGTGCCAGTAGTACCGGACAGAGTTACGAGCAGTACTTC.

The rearrangement links TRBV19 to TRBJ1-2; D not certain. CDR1 LNHDA and CDR2 SQIVND come from the germline V gene (reference sequence). The CDR3 is 13 amino acids. V was shortened by 3 bases and J by 7 bases, with 12 bases between the two germline ends. The CDR3 protein is CASSISERVGYTF. The CDR3 coding sequence is TGTGCCAGTAGTATTAGTGAGAGGGTTGGCTACACCTTC. The whole variable domain, filled in from reference TRBV19 and TRBJ1-2, reads DGGITQSPKYLFRKEGQNVTLSCEQNLNHDAMYWYRQDPGQGLRLIYYSQIVNDFQKGDIAEGYSVSREKKESFPLTVTSAQKNPTAFYLCASSISERVGYTFGSGTRLTVV.

The J gene is TRBJ2-3, the V gene TRBV27, with 7 nucleotides matching TRBD2. The CDR3 loop spans 11 amino acids. V lost 6 bases and J lost 13; bases outside the gene matches: 7. Germline loops: CDR1 MNHEY, CDR2 SMNVEV (reference sequence). CDR3 in DNA: TGTGCCAGCAGGACGGCGGGGAGGGAGTATTTT. Residues: CASRTAGREYF.

This clone was seen only a few times. Written as DNA, the CDR3 is TGTGCCAGCAGTGAAGGGGGGACCTACTATGGCTACACCTTC. As protein: CASSEGGTYYGYTF. This chain connects TRBV6-1 to TRBJ1-2; perhaps TRBD1 as D (5 bases). Germline V gene lookup returns CDR1 MNHNS and CDR2 SASEGT. The V gene lost 1 base and the J gene lost 3 bases, with 9 bases spanning the gap. CDR3 size: 14 residues.

The chain carries TRBV6-4 and TRBJ2-7; D perhaps matches TRBD1 (6 bases). The CDR3 loop spans 12 amino acids. The V gene lost 6 bases and the J gene lost 4 bases, with 10 bases spanning the gap. Germline lookup yields CDR1 MRHNA and CDR2 SNTAGT. CDR3 in amino acids: CASRNRDYEQYF. CDR3 bases: TGTGCCAGCAGGAACAGGGATTACGAGCAGTACTTC.

This chain joins TRBV7-2 and TRBJ1-5; no firm D call. CDR1 is SGHTA, CDR2 FQGNSA, per germline. The V and J ends lost 5 bases and 2 bases respectively, with 7 bases between them. The CDR3 runs to 13 residues. CDR3 DNA sequence: TGTGCCAGCAGCCCCGACGGCAATCAGCCCCAGCATTTT. Amino acid sequence: CASSPDGNQPQHF.

The genes are TRBV28 and TRBJ1-4; no clear D. CDR3 length: 16 residues. Germline lookup yields CDR1 MDHEN and CDR2 SYDVKM. Trimming cost V 2 bases and J 5 bases, with 15 bases left between them. The CDR3 region is CASSLNPGVANEKLFF. Written as DNA, the CDR3 is TGTGCCAGCAGTTTAAACCCCGGGGTTGCAAATGAAAAACTGTTTTTT.

This clone showed up just once. The V call is TRBV6-1, the J call TRBJ2-5; possible D gene TRBD2, 7 bases. The CDR3 is 12 amino acids. Trimming pared 11 bases from V and 5 bases from J, leaving 15 bases between. Germline CDR1 reads MNHNS; CDR2 reads SASEGT. In DNA, the CDR3 is TGTGCCGGCGAAGGGGGGGCGGAGACCCAGTACTTC. Translation gives CAGEGGAETQYF.

This clone has just a few counts. The chain joins TRBV2 to TRBJ2-7, with 8 bases aligning to TRBD2. CDR3 length: 11 residues. Per the germline V gene, CDR1 is SNHLY and CDR2 is FYNNEI. J gave up 3 bases and V 9 bases, and 1 base lay outside the gene matches. Written as DNA, the CDR3 is TGTGCCAGTACTAGCGGCTACGAGCAGTACTTC. Its translation: CASTSGYEQYF. Drawing the rest from reference TRBV2 and TRBJ2-7, the complete variable domain is EPEVTQTPSHQVTQMGQEVILRCVPISNHLYFYWYRQILGQKVEFLVSFYNNEISEKSEIFDDQFSVERPDGSNFTLKIRSTKLEDSAMYFCASTSGYEQYFGPGTRLTVT.

The genes are TRBV20-1 and TRBJ2-1; D is ambiguous. The length of the CDR3 is 11 residues. Germline CDR1 DFQATT, CDR2 SNEGSKA (reference sequence). V lost 5 bases and J 5 bases, leaving 7 bases between the germline ends. The DNA of the CDR3 is TGCAGTGCTGCGAATAACAATGAGCAGTTCTTC. Encoded protein: CSAANNNEQFF.

The V and J genes are TRBV19 and TRBJ1-3; D is undetermined. This CDR3 contains 15 residues. The ends were cut back, 2 bases at V and 0 bases at J, with 8 bases in the middle. The germline CDR1 and CDR2 sequences are LNHDA and SQIVND (reference sequence). The chain's CDR3 is CASSINRSSGNTIYF. The CDR3 coding sequence is TGTGCCAGTAGTATAAATCGGAGCTCTGGAAACACCATATATTTT.

The rearrangement joins TRBV10-3 to TRBJ1-2; D perhaps matches TRBD1 (6 bases). The germline gives CDR1 ENHRY, CDR2 SYGVKD. The CDR3 is 14 residues long. Deletions cut 6 bases from V and 5 bases from J, with 16 bases between. In DNA form, the CDR3 reads TGTGCCATCAGACCCGACGGGGGCGGGTATGGCTACACCTTC. The encoded protein is CAIRPDGGGYGYTF.

The V gene is TRBV6-1, the J gene TRBJ2-7; TRBD2 matches 13 bases. Germline loops: CDR1 MNHNS, CDR2 SASEGT. Losses at the gene ends were 4 bases for V and 0 bases for J; bases not matched to a gene: 3. This CDR3 contains 16 residues. The CDR3 spells CASSGGLAGASYEQYF. DNA of the CDR3: TGTGCCAGCAGTGGTGGACTAGCGGGGGCCTCCTACGAGCAGTACTTC.

This chain connects TRBV28 to TRBJ1-1, with D possibly TRBD1 on 6 matching bases. This CDR3 has 15 residues. The germline V and J ends were trimmed by 7 bases and 9 bases, with 24 bases remaining between them. Germline V gene sequence: CDR1 MDHEN, CDR2 SYDVKM. The CDR3 spells CASTLGPTQGTQAFF. DNA for the CDR3: TGTGCCAGCACCCTGGGGCCAACTCAGGGGACACAAGCTTTCTTT.

The chain joins TRBV7-2 to TRBJ2-3; 12 bases align to TRBD2. Germline assignment: CDR1 SGHTA and CDR2 FQGNSA. Germline trimming cut 5 bases from V and 7 bases from J; bases unmatched to any gene: 7. The CDR3 consists of 15 residues. The CDR3 DNA is TGTGCCAGCAGCCCCCTAGCGGGGGGGCGAAATACGCAGTATTTT. Amino acids: CASSPLAGGRNTQYF.

This clone was counted once. V usage is TRBV5-6 and J usage is TRBJ2-1; weak D call: TRBD2 (6 bases). The CDR3 sequence is 13 residues long. The ends were cut back, 0 bases at V and 12 bases at J, with 13 bases in the middle. Looked up from germline, CDR1 is SGHDT and CDR2 is YYEEEE. The CDR3 is CASSLEARLGQFF. DNA for the CDR3: TGTGCCAGCAGCTTGGAGGCTAGACTAGGGCAGTTCTTC.

This clone has just one count. The V call is TRBV11-2, the J call TRBJ1-4; tentatively, D is TRBD1 (6 bases). Trimming stripped 3 bases from V and 6 bases from J, with 14 bases between. The CDR3 contains 15 residues. Germline V CDR1 and CDR2: SGHAT, FQNNGV. The CDR3 loop reads CASSFTTGWDEKLFF. The CDR3 DNA is TGTGCCAGCAGCTTTACCACAGGGTGGGATGAAAAACTGTTTTTT.